This T cell receptor beta chain was profiled in a study of T cells in localized non-small cell lung cancer. Whole-study results and caveats: Uninvolved adjacent lung had higher T cell clonality than tumor and all other tissues.

The CDR3 is 12 amino acids. V was clipped by 5 bases and J by 1 base, with 8 bases between them. The germline gives CDR1 SQVTM, CDR2 ANQGSEA. A note on this clone: Its specificity is not known.

Here immunoSEQ multiplex PCR was the method, and the copy in TCRdb shows in-frame clones only, minus some. The sample consists of 60,000 to 65,000 clones, roughly nine tenths of them appearing once. The sequence was collected from a woman aged 35-75 years with stage I lung adenocarcinoma. The chain joins TRBV29-1 to TRBJ1-1, with a weak D call TRBD1 (5 bases). Material: peripheral blood, obtained before any cancer treatment. The CDR3 sequence is CSVSQGNTEAFF. CDR3 DNA sequence: TGCAGCGTTTCTCAGGGGAACACTGAAGCTTTCTTT.